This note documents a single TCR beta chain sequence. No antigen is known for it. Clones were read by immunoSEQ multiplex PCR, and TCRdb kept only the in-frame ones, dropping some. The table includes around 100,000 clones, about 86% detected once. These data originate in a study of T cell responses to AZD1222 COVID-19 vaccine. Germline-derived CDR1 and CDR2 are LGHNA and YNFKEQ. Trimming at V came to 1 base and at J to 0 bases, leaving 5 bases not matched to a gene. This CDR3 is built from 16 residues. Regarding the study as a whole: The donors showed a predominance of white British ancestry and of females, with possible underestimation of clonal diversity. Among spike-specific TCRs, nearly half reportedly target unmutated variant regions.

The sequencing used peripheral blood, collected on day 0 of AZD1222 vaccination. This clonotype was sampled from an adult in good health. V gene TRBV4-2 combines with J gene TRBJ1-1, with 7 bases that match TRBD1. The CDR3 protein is CASSQAYRGLNTEAFF. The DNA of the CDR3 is TGTGCCAGCAGCCAAGCCTACAGGGGATTGAACACTGAAGCTTTCTTT.